This T cell receptor (beta chain) derives from a study of T cell repertoires in cytomegalovirus infection. Study information: Well-studied HLA-B-restricted CMV epitopes were used in the study alongside recently identified HLA-C-restricted ones. Study-level results: HLA-C-restricted TCR beta clonotypes specific for CMV led the ex vivo response. Cumulated frequencies of public TCR beta families served to identify carriers of CMV plus the relevant HLA.

To note about this clonotype: Its antigen remains unknown.

TCRdb analysed the reads with MiXCR anew, one entry per CDR3 protein. In the table there are around 770,000 distinct CDR3 sequences, 25% to 35% of which are singletons. This CDR3 region has 16 residues. Unmatched junction bases numbered 13, after V lost 6 bases and J lost 7 bases. The sample in question was cultured CD8+ T cells from PBMCs, obtained from culture after CMV antigen stimulation. This sequence originates from a human donor in good health (CMV status not recorded). Some clones in this sample may be carry-over from other donors' samples. This rearrangement joins TRBV12-3 or TRBV12-4 to TRBJ2-1; 9 nucleotides agree with TRBD2. CDR3 protein: CASSPSPGTSRNEQFF. The CDR3 region has the DNA TGTGCCAGCAGCCCGTCCCCCGGGACTAGCCGGAATGAGCAGTTCTTC.